The TCR beta chain under discussion was sequenced for a study of blood T cells in healthy people across ages. Then a second PCR, running roughly 7 to 11 cycles, was carried out with a sample-barcoded 5' primer and a J-beta primer mix. Samples each returned at least 3 million CDR3-containing paired-end reads. Using its own MiXCR run on the 5' RACE reads, TCRdb lists one record per CDR3 protein. Among approximately 680,000 distinct CDR3 sequences, 32% were seen once, and the ten largest hold less than 20%. Trimming pared 0 bases from V and 2 bases from J, leaving 7 bases between. The CDR3 sequence is 13 residues long. Per the germline V gene, CDR1 is GTSNPN and CDR2 is SVGIG (reference sequence).

The chain uses TRBV30 and TRBJ1-1, with a tentative D call TRBD1 (5 bases). Sequenced material: blood. This receptor was identified in a woman of 80 years or more in good health. The CDR3 sequence is CAWSVGPNTEAFF. CDR3 coding DNA: TGTGCCTGGAGTGTGGGACCAAACACTGAAGCTTTCTTT.